A single sample is the source of the 5 T cell receptor beta chains below, sequenced in a study of radiotherapy plus CTLA-4 blockade in lung cancer. The data were produced by immunoSEQ multiplex PCR, yet TCRdb's version contains in-frame clones alone and is incomplete. The data hold around 110,000 clones, with 81% observed a single time. This specimen was peripheral blood, taken from a patient treated with radiotherapy plus ipilimumab. All receptors derive from a human donor with non-small cell lung cancer that progressed on radiotherapy plus ipilimumab. Some clones in this sample may be carry-over from other donors' samples.

This clone was seen a few times. The chain is built from TRBV19 and TRBJ2-1, with TRBD1 as a possible D gene (5 bases). Per the germline V gene, CDR1 is LNHDA and CDR2 is SQIVND (reference sequence). With 4 bases removed from V and 4 bases from J, the gap between germline ends came to 11 bases. The CDR3 is made up of 14 amino acids. The CDR3 DNA sequence: TGTGCCAGTAGTACACCCAGGGTATACAATGAGCAGTTCTTC. Residues: CASSTPRVYNEQFF.

V gene TRBV19 combines with J gene TRBJ2-1, with a possible D match to TRBD2 (6 bases). In germline, CDR1 is LNHDA, CDR2 SQIVND (reference sequence). The CDR3 length is 17 residues. Trimming shortened V by 4 bases and J by 2 bases, and 18 bases separated the two germline ends. CDR3 DNA sequence: TGTGCCAGTAGTAAGACGCCCCTGGGGGGAACCTACAATGAGCAGTTCTTC. It codes for CASSKTPLGGTYNEQFF.

J is TRBJ2-1 and V is TRBV10-3; 7 nucleotides agree with TRBD1. Germline assignment: CDR1 ENHRY and CDR2 SYGVKD. Trimming took 6 bases from V and 4 from J; bases not matched to a gene: 6. The CDR3 has 14 amino acids. The chain's CDR3 is CAIRETGKYNEQFF. The CDR3 DNA reads as TGTGCCATCAGAGAGACAGGGAAGTACAATGAGCAGTTCTTC.

In this sample, this clone turned up once. This chain links TRBV7-6 with TRBJ1-6; TRBD1 aligns across 9 bases. The CDR3 totals 15 residues. Germline-derived CDR1 and CDR2 are SGHVS and FNYEAQ. V dropped 0 bases and J dropped 7; count of bases not matched to a gene: 1. The CDR3 DNA reads TGTGCCAGCAGCTTAGCGGGACAGGGAAATTCACCCCTCCACTTT. Translation: CASSLAGQGNSPLHF.

This chain joins TRBV5-1 and TRBJ2-3, with D perhaps TRBD1 or TRBD2 (6 bases each). Germline CDR1 reads SGHRS; CDR2 reads YFSETQ. The germline V and J ends were trimmed by 0 bases and 0 bases, with 14 bases remaining between them. The CDR3 spans 17 residues. CDR3: CASSLGYGGASTDTQYF. The DNA for the CDR3 is TGCGCCAGCAGCTTGGGATACGGGGGCGCGAGCACAGATACGCAGTATTTT.